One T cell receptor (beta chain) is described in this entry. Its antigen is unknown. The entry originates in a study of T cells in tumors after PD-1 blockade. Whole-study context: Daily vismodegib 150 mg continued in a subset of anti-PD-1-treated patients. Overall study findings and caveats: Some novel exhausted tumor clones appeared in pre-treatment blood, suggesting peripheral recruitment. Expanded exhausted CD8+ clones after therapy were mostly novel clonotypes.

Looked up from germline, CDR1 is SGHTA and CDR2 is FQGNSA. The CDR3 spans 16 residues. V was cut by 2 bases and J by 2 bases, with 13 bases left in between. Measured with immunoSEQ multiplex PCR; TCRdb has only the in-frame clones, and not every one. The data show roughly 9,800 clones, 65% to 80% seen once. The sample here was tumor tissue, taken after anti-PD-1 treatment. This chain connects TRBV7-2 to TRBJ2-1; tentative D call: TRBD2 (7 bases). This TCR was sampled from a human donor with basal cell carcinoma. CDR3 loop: CASSLKGGATYNEQFF. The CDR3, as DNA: TGTGCCAGCAGCTTAAAAGGGGGGGCAACCTACAATGAGCAGTTCTTC.